This T cell receptor beta chain appears in the sequencing data of a study of T cells after yellow fever vaccination. Background on the study: Preparation used SMART-Seq v4 Ultra Low Input for the low-cell-number fractions.

Regarding this clonotype: Its antigen is not known.

A 5'RACE template-switching step, the method used to make TCR cDNA, added a universal primer site and UMIs. TCRdb reprocessed the 5' RACE reads via MiXCR and lists one record per CDR3 protein. The sample consists of 450,000 to 650,000 distinct CDR3 sequences, about 13% of them appearing once. Between the trimmed V and J ends, which lost 7 bases and 0 bases, there was a span of 15 bases. CDR3 length equals 15 residues. Points from the study as a whole: Weaker overall was a secondary response that nonetheless peaked faster, on day 5 versus 15. Once the booster was given, most primary-vaccination clones reappeared, at just over 95% for CD4 and roughly 85% for CD8.

Material: PBMCs, obtained on the day of the yellow fever booster vaccination. This receptor was obtained from a man aged 25 to 40 who received the YFV17D yellow fever vaccine. The V and J genes are TRBV12-3 or TRBV12-4 and TRBJ2-5, with D perhaps given as TRBD1 or TRBD2 (7 bases each). For the CDR3, the DNA is TGTGCCAGCACCGGGGGGACAGCGTACCAAGAGACCCAGTACTTC. Its translation is CASTGGTAYQETQYF.